This entry lists 32 T cell receptor beta chains sequenced from one sample in a study of blood T cell repertoires in COVID-19. Profiling relied on immunoSEQ multiplex PCR, and the TCRdb table lists in-frame clones only, not all of them. The sample includes a few hundred thousand clones, over 75% of them seen just once. The sample comprised PBMCs or T cells enriched from blood (not recorded which). The source is a woman in her thirties who had recovered from COVID-19.

The rearrangement links TRBV13 to TRBJ1-2, with D possibly matching TRBD1 (6 bases). V lost 5 bases and J lost 4, with 17 bases in between. This CDR3 has 15 residues. Germline assignment: CDR1 PRHDT and CDR2 FYEKMQ (reference sequence). The CDR3 loop is CASSLSRQVTYGYTF. The CDR3 nucleotides are TGTGCCAGCAGCCTATCAAGACAGGTAACCTATGGCTACACCTTC.

V usage is TRBV18 and J usage is TRBJ1-2; D perhaps matches TRBD1 (5 bases). Trimming shortened V by 1 base and J by 2 bases, and 11 bases separated the two germline ends. Germline assignment: CDR1 KGHSH and CDR2 LQKENI. The CDR3 extends over 15 amino acids. The CDR3 DNA is TGTGCCAGCTCACCACAAGGGGCATCCAACTATGGCTACACCTTC. Its protein is CASSPQGASNYGYTF.

In nucleotides, the CDR3 is TGTGCCAGCAGTCGGGGGGGCCCCGAGACCCAGTACTTC. Its translation: CASSRGGPETQYF. This rearrangement joins TRBV7-3 to TRBJ2-5, with 8 bases matching TRBD2. Trimming removed 6 bases from V and 5 bases from J; junction bases left unmatched: 5. Germline V lookup: CDR1 SGHTA, CDR2 FQGTGA. The CDR3 totals 13 residues.

V gene TRBV4-1 combines with J gene TRBJ2-1; D is possibly TRBD1 (6 bases). V was cut by 4 bases and J by 5 bases, with 15 bases left in between. The CDR3 has 15 residues. Germline V gene sequence: CDR1 MGHRA, CDR2 YSYEKL. The CDR3 sequence: CASSLWQGKNNEQFF. The CDR3 DNA is TGCGCCAGCAGCCTATGGCAGGGGAAGAACAATGAGCAGTTCTTC.

V is TRBV28 and J is TRBJ2-5, with TRBD2 identical over 7 bases. The trim removed 2 bases at V and 4 bases at J, leaving 7 bases unmatched. CDR1 MDHEN and CDR2 SYDVKM come from the germline V gene. The CDR3 spans 15 residues. The CDR3 loop reads CASSLAGATGETQYF. The CDR3 DNA reads as TGTGCCAGCAGTTTAGCGGGAGCTACGGGAGAGACCCAGTACTTC.

This clone was picked up a small number of times. V usage is TRBV6-2 or TRBV6-3 and J usage is TRBJ1-5, with 7 nucleotides matching TRBD1. The J segment lost 6 bases and the V segment lost 4 bases, leaving 9 bases of the junction unmatched. Germline CDR1 is MNHEY and CDR2 is SVGEGT. The CDR3 consists of 15 residues. CDR3 coding DNA: TGTGCCAGCAGTTCCCGACAGGGACGGAGTCAGCCCCAGCATTTT. As protein: CASSSRQGRSQPQHF.

The chain is built from TRBV28 and TRBJ1-5, with D uncertain. Trimming took off 6 bases at V and 4 bases at J, with 10 bases between the two ends. This CDR3 has 13 residues. CDR1 and CDR2 (germline): MDHEN, SYDVKM. The CDR3: CASRIHLNQPQHF. The CDR3 DNA reads TGTGCCAGCAGAATACACCTTAATCAGCCCCAGCATTTT.

J is TRBJ1-3 and V is TRBV15, with TRBD1 as a possible D gene (5 bases). There are 15 residues in the CDR3. Germline V gives CDR1 LNHNV, CDR2 YYDKDF (reference sequence). V was cut by 2 bases and J by 0 bases, with 8 bases left in between. The CDR3 loop is CATSRFQGSGNTIYF. CDR3 coding DNA: TGTGCCACCAGCAGATTCCAGGGCTCTGGAAACACCATATATTTT.

This chain joins TRBV28 and TRBJ1-3; no clear D gene. The length of the CDR3 is 15 residues. CDR1 MDHEN and CDR2 SYDVKM come from the germline V gene. V lost 7 bases and J lost 7, with 20 bases in between. The CDR3 DNA reads TGTGCCAGCACCTCCACGGGGAGGTTTTTGAACACCATATATTTT. It encodes CASTSTGRFLNTIYF.

This chain joins TRBV2 and TRBJ1-6; D is unresolved. V was cut by 3 bases and J by 10 bases, with 13 bases left in between. The CDR3 length is 14 residues. In germline, CDR1 is SNHLY, CDR2 FYNNEI. CDR3 in DNA: TGTGCCAGCAGTGATAATCCAACTTTATCACCCCTCCACTTT. Translating it yields CASSDNPTLSPLHF.

This clone was recorded only once. It is unclear where the CDR3 begins or ends on the DNA, so no DNA is shown, and the CDR3 is as TCRdb lists it. The chain joins TRBV6-2 or TRBV6-3 to TRBJ2-4; TRBD2 is the table's D call, not checked against the DNA. Germline values: CDR1 MNHEY, CDR2 SVGEGT. The CDR3 comprises 23 residues, both ends counted. CDR3 protein: CASSRWRSSAPGELNLAKNIQYF.

This clone appeared a few times. This chain uses TRBV2 with TRBJ1-2; tentative D call: TRBD1 (6 bases). This CDR3 is 15 amino acids long. Germline CDR1 SNHLY, CDR2 FYNNEI. With 0 bases removed from V and 4 bases from J, the gap between germline ends came to 12 bases. CDR3 DNA: TGTGCCAGCAGTGAAGCCCCGACAGGTTCCTATGGCTACACCTTC. Amino acids: CASSEAPTGSYGYTF.

The rearrangement links TRBV29-1 to TRBJ2-5; TRBD2 matches 11 bases. V lost 2 bases and J lost 2; bases outside the gene matches: 16. The germline gives CDR1 SQVTM, CDR2 ANQGSEA. The CDR3 has 19 amino acids. The CDR3 DNA follows: TGCAGCGTTGAAATTGAGGGACAGGACTCTAGCGGGAGGCAAGAGACCCAGTACTTC. Amino acid sequence: CSVEIEGQDSSGRQETQYF. Filled out from reference TRBV29-1 and TRBJ2-5, the complete variable domain reads SAVISQKPSRDICQRGTSLTIQCQVDSQVTMMFWYRQQPGQSLTLIATANQGSEATYESGFVIDKFPISRPNLTFSTLTVSNMSPEDSSIYLCSVEIEGQDSSGRQETQYFGPGTRLLVL.

The chain carries TRBV6-5 and TRBJ1-4; D is unclear. Trimming stripped 2 bases from V and 7 bases from J, with 11 bases between. CDR1 and CDR2 (germline): MNHEY, SVGAGI. The length of the CDR3 is 14 residues. CDR3 loop: CASSYGRVGEKLFF. The CDR3 region has the DNA TGTGCCAGCAGTTACGGGAGAGTCGGTGAAAAACTGTTTTTT.

The chain links TRBV7-2 to TRBJ2-7; TRBD1 is a possible D gene (6 bases). This CDR3 spans 14 amino acids. V lost 1 base to trimming and J lost 2 bases, with 9 bases between them. Germline loops: CDR1 SGHTA, CDR2 FQGNSA. The CDR3 bases are TGTGCCAGCAGCTTAGGCAGGGGTCCCTACGAGCAGTACTTC. Protein sequence: CASSLGRGPYEQYF.

The V and J genes are TRBV7-3 and TRBJ2-2; 10 nucleotides agree with TRBD2. The CDR3 is 17 residues long. V lost 2 bases and J lost 6; bases outside the gene matches: 9. The germline gives CDR1 SGHTA, CDR2 FQGTGA. The CDR3 DNA reads TGTGCCAGCAGCTTAGGGGCTCTAGCGGGAGTCTCCGGGGAGCTGTTTTTT. Protein sequence: CASSLGALAGVSGELFF.

The chain combines TRBV18 with TRBJ2-1; 7 positions agree with TRBD2. The CDR3 sequence is 18 residues long. CDR1 and CDR2 from the germline V gene are KGHSH and LQKENI. J was trimmed by 2 bases and V by 2 bases; bases with no gene match: 12. CDR3 sequence: CASSPLAGVQPTYNEQFF. CDR3 sequence (DNA): TGTGCCAGCTCACCATTAGCGGGCGTACAACCGACCTACAATGAGCAGTTCTTC.

The chain couples TRBV27 to TRBJ1-3; D uncertain. Looked up from germline, CDR1 is MNHEY and CDR2 is SMNVEV (reference sequence). This CDR3 comprises 15 residues. Trimming cost V 6 bases and J 3 bases, with 15 bases left between them. For the CDR3, the DNA is TGTGCCAGCAGCCTAACCGGTTCTTATGGAAACACCATATATTTT. Translated: CASSLTGSYGNTIYF.

The chain carries TRBV27 and TRBJ1-2; D not resolved. Germline V gene lookup returns CDR1 MNHEY and CDR2 SMNVEV (reference sequence). The CDR3 totals 13 residues. V gave up 5 bases and J gave up 7 bases, with 14 bases separating them. Here the CDR3 DNA reads TGTGCCAGCAGTCGAACGGAGAAGCGTGGCTACACCTTC. It encodes CASSRTEKRGYTF.

This chain joins TRBV5-1 and TRBJ1-3; tentative D call: TRBD1 (5 bases). The ends were cut back, 3 bases at V and 2 bases at J, with 21 bases in the middle. CDR1 is SGHRS, CDR2 YFSETQ, per germline. The CDR3 loop spans 18 amino acids. In DNA, the CDR3 is TGCGCCAGCAGCTGGGGCTTGGCAGGTGGTTCTACTGGAAACACCATATATTTT. It specifies CASSWGLAGGSTGNTIYF.

The chain links TRBV6-2 or TRBV6-3 to TRBJ2-1, with unresolved D. V was cut by 2 bases and J by 5 bases, with 10 bases left in between. The CDR3 spans 14 residues. CDR1 is MNHEY, CDR2 SVGEGT, per germline. CDR3 region: CASSYQVYNNEQFF. The CDR3 DNA reads as TGTGCCAGCAGTTACCAGGTATATAACAATGAGCAGTTCTTC.

This rearrangement joins TRBV12-3 or TRBV12-4 to TRBJ2-7; the match to TRBD1 covers 7 bases. V was clipped by 8 bases and J by 6 bases; unmatched bases: 10. The CDR3 sequence is 13 residues long. The CDR3 DNA reads as TGTGCCAGCGGACAAGACAGGGTAGTCGAGCAGTACTTC. Encoded protein: CASGQDRVVEQYF.

The chain recombines TRBV2 with TRBJ1-2, with a tentative D call TRBD1 (5 bases). This CDR3 spans 13 amino acids. Trimming stripped 5 bases from V and 8 bases from J, with 15 bases between. Germline V gene data show CDR1 as SNHLY and CDR2 as FYNNEI. Here the CDR3 DNA reads TGTGCCAGCAGTTGGGGCAGGGCCGGGGGCTACACCTTC. Amino acids: CASSWGRAGGYTF. The full variable domain, in which reference TRBV2 and TRBJ1-2 provide the parts outside the CDR3, is EPEVTQTPSHQVTQMGQEVILRCVPISNHLYFYWYRQILGQKVEFLVSFYNNEISEKSEIFDDQFSVERPDGSNFTLKIRSTKLEDSAMYFCASSWGRAGGYTFGSGTRLTVV.

The rearrangement uses TRBV5-1 and TRBJ2-5; 7 nucleotides match TRBD1. Germline loops: CDR1 SGHRS, CDR2 YFSETQ. CDR3 length equals 15 residues. The J segment lost 3 bases and the V segment lost 0 bases, leaving 5 bases of the junction unmatched. In nucleotides, the CDR3 is TGCGCCAGCAGCTTGGGTTATGGACAGGAAGAGACCCAGTACTTC. Its translation: CASSLGYGQEETQYF.

J is TRBJ2-1 and V is TRBV6-5; D unresolved. The V gene's germline CDR1 is MNHEY and CDR2 SVGAGI. The CDR3 runs 11 residues. The V gene lost 8 bases and the J gene lost 6 bases, with 8 bases spanning the gap. The CDR3 here is CASPYFNEQFF. CDR3 nucleotides: TGTGCCAGCCCGTACTTCAATGAGCAGTTCTTC.

This clone was counted only a few times. CDR3 sequence (DNA): TGTGCCAGCAGCTTGGCCGGGGAGTCCGGTGAAAAACTGTTTTTT. It specifies CASSLAGESGEKLFF. The chain links TRBV5-4 to TRBJ1-4; D remains unclear. This CDR3 has 15 amino acids. V was clipped by 0 bases and J by 7 bases, with 13 bases between them. Germline V CDR1 and CDR2: SGHNT, YYREEE (reference sequence). Looking up the rest from reference TRBV5-4 and TRBJ1-4 gives the full variable domain: ETGVTQSPTHLIKTRGQQVTLRCSSQSGHNTVSWYQQALGQGPQFIFQYYREEENGRGNFPPRFSGLQFPNYSSELNVNALELDDSALYLCASSLAGESGEKLFFGSGTQLSVL.

This CDR3 reads CATLRDRGDEQYF. DNA of the CDR3: TGTGCCACCCTAAGGGACAGGGGCGACGAGCAGTACTTC. The chain recombines TRBV2 with TRBJ2-7; TRBD1 matches at 10 bases. The CDR3 extends over 13 amino acids. V shed 10 bases, J shed 5 bases, and the junction held 8 bases outside the gene matches. Germline values: CDR1 SNHLY, CDR2 FYNNEI.

The rearrangement links TRBV19 to TRBJ1-1, with a weak D call TRBD1 (5 bases). Germline V gene lookup returns CDR1 LNHDA and CDR2 SQIVND (reference sequence). V gave up 9 bases and J gave up 0 bases, with 20 bases separating them. CDR3 length: 16 amino acids. The CDR3 region is CASVTLNRRLNTEAFF. CDR3 nucleotides: TGTGCCAGCGTCACCCTAAACAGGAGATTGAACACTGAAGCTTTCTTT.

The chain is built from TRBV9 and TRBJ2-1, with D possibly being TRBD1 (6 bases). Germline V gene sequence: CDR1 SGDLS, CDR2 YYNGEE. The CDR3 loop spans 12 amino acids. Trimming pared 2 bases from V and 10 bases from J, leaving 10 bases between. The CDR3 here is CASSVPGDEQFF. CDR3 in DNA: TGTGCCAGCAGCGTCCCAGGGGACGAGCAGTTCTTC.

This chain links TRBV28 with TRBJ2-1, with 11 bases fitting TRBD2. Germline CDR1 reads MDHEN; CDR2 reads SYDVKM. The junction had 11 bases not matched to a gene; V was cut back by 0 bases and J by 7 bases. This CDR3 is built from 18 residues. The CDR3 region has the DNA TGTGCCAGCAGTTTATGGGTAGGGCTAGCGGGGGGTGCAAATGAGCAGTTCTTC. It yields the protein CASSLWVGLAGGANEQFF.

CDR3 DNA: TGTGCCAGCAGTTCCTTAGCGGGCCGCGCCTACGAGCAGTACTTC. The encoded protein is CASSSLAGRAYEQYF. V gene TRBV6-5 combines with J gene TRBJ2-7; TRBD2 aligns across 7 bases. Germline-derived CDR1 and CDR2 are MNHEY and SVGAGI. The CDR3 consists of 15 residues. With 4 bases clipped from V and 2 bases from J, the junction kept 8 bases outside the gene matches.

The V and J genes are TRBV5-1 and TRBJ1-2, with 8 bases fitting TRBD1. Trimming removed 3 bases from V and 2 bases from J; junction bases left unmatched: 6. The CDR3 has 15 amino acids. Germline V gene sequence: CDR1 SGHRS, CDR2 YFSETQ. The CDR3 spells CASSSGTGRNYGYTF. CDR3 nucleotide sequence: TGCGCCAGCAGCTCGGGGACAGGACGAAACTATGGCTACACCTTC.